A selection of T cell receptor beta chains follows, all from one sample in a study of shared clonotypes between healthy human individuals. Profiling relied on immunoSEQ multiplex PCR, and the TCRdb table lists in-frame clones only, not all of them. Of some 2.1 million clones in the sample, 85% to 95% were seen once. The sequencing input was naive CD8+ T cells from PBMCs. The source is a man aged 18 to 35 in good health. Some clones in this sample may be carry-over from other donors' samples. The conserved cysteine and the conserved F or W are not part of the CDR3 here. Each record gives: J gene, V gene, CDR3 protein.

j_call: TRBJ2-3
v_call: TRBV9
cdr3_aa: ASSVGSSRNTDTQY

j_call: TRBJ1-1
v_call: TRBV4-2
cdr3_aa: ASSQEKDPLGTEAF

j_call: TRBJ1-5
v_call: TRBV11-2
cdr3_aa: ASSVDTGLGGQPQH

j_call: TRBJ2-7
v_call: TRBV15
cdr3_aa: ATSPKGEYEQY

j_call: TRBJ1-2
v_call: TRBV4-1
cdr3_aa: ASSQSRGRGNYGYT

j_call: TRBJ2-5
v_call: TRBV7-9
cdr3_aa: ASSLGSPGQLQETQY

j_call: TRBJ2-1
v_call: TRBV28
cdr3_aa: ASSSRFPIESNEQF

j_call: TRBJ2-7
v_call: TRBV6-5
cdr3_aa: ASSYSSRGEQY

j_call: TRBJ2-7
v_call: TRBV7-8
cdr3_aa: ASSLRAGSPYEQY

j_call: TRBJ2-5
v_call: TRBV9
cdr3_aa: ASSVDRAQETQY

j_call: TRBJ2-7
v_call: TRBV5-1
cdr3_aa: ASSSTGEGSEQY

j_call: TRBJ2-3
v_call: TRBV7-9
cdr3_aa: ASSLPGGDTQY

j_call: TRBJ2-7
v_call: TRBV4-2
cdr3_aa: ASRDTLRSEQY

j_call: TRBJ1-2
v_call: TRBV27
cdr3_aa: ASSPNRQGSNYGYT

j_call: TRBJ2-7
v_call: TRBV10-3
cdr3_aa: AIRGGTSYEQY

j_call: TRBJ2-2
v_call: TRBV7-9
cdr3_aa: ASSKEGTNTGELF

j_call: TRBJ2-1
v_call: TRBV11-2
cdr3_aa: ASSLDLWREGGNEQF

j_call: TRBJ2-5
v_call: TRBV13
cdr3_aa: ASSPSGAGTGETQY

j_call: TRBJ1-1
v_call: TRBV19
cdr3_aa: ASPPLGGPHTEAF

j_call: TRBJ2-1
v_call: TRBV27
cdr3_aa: ASSPYQPGPYNEQF

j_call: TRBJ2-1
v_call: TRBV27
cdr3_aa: ASSPEGRGFYEQF

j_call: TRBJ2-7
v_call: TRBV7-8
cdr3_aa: ASSGRPHENEQY

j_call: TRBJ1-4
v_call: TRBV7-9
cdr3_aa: ASSHQGAATNEKLF

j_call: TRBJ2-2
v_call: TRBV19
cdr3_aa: ASSTRERPNTGELF

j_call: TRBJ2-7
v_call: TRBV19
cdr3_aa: ASSPTGLVNLEQY